Below, 26 T cell receptor beta chains from the same sample are listed, as sequenced in a study of blood T cell repertoires in COVID-19. Some clones are missing from TCRdb's copy, which holds only in-frame ones; the method was immunoSEQ multiplex PCR. In the table there are 300,000 or so clones, about 88% of which are singletons. Sequencing input: PBMCs or T cells enriched from blood (not recorded which). These receptors all come from a man aged 55 to 70 who had recovered from COVID-19.

The J gene is TRBJ2-7, the V gene TRBV27, with D possibly matching TRBD2 (5 bases). Germline lookup yields CDR1 MNHEY and CDR2 SMNVEV (reference sequence). The CDR3 is 16 residues long. Deletions cut 5 bases from V and 2 bases from J, with 19 bases between. CDR3 sequence (DNA): TGTGCCAGCAGTCCCCGAGTATATGGGAGCGCCTACGAGCAGTACTTC. Residues: CASSPRVYGSAYEQYF.

The V and J genes are TRBV13 and TRBJ1-2, with TRBD1 matching 7 bases. The CDR3 is 13 amino acids. Germline loops: CDR1 PRHDT, CDR2 FYEKMQ (reference sequence). V shed 5 bases and J 5 bases; nucleotides not matched to a gene: 5. CDR3 sequence (DNA): TGTGCCAGCAGCCCACAGGGGAGGTATGGCTACACCTTC. Its protein product is CASSPQGRYGYTF.

This chain uses TRBV3-1 (or the pseudogene TRBV3-2) with TRBJ1-3, with 11 bases aligning to TRBD1. Germline V gene lookup returns CDR1 LGHDT and CDR2 YNNKEL (reference sequence). The CDR3 runs 18 residues. V shed 3 bases and J 4 bases; nucleotides not matched to a gene: 11. The CDR3, as DNA: TGTGCCAGCAGCCACCGGACAGGGGGCGCCTTTATGGGAAACACCATATATTTT. Its translation is CASSHRTGGAFMGNTIYF.

The V gene is TRBV3-1 (or the pseudogene TRBV3-2), the J gene TRBJ1-5; D is perhaps TRBD1 (5 bases). V lost 0 bases and J 7 bases, leaving 13 bases between the germline ends. The length of the CDR3 is 15 residues. The germline gives CDR1 LGHDT, CDR2 YNNKEL (reference sequence). Here the CDR3 reads CASSQEGVRGQPQHF. The CDR3 DNA follows: TGTGCCAGCAGCCAAGAGGGCGTCCGGGGGCAGCCCCAGCATTTT.

The chain carries TRBV15 and TRBJ1-1; D unresolved. The CDR3 has 15 residues. From germline, CDR1 is LNHNV and CDR2 YYDKDF (reference sequence). V was clipped by 1 base and J by 1 base, with 10 bases between them. CDR3 region: CATSRGPGENTEAFF. CDR3 bases: TGTGCCACCAGCAGAGGTCCGGGAGAGAACACTGAAGCTTTCTTT.

The genes are TRBV30 and TRBJ2-7, with 7 bases identical to TRBD2. This CDR3 spans 11 amino acids. The junction had 2 bases not matched to a gene; V was cut back by 5 bases and J by 4 bases. Germline V lookup: CDR1 GTSNPN, CDR2 SVGIG (reference sequence). CDR3 DNA: TGTGCCTGGGAAGCGGGGTACGAGCAGTACTTC. Amino acid sequence: CAWEAGYEQYF. The variable domain in full, with the rest retrieved from reference TRBV30 and TRBJ2-7, is SQTIHQWPATLVQPVGSPLSLECTVEGTSNPNLYWYRQAAGRGLQLLFYSVGIGQISSEVPQNLSASRPQDRQFILSSKKLLLSDSGFYLCAWEAGYEQYFGPGTRLTVT.

This clone occurred once. The genes are TRBV6-5 and TRBJ2-7, with D possibly being TRBD2 (6 bases). Trimming took 7 bases from V and 1 from J, leaving 14 bases between them. The CDR3 spans 14 residues. Germline CDR1 MNHEY, CDR2 SVGAGI. Here the CDR3 DNA reads TGTGCCAGCACCGGGACTGGGGCATCCTACGAGCAGTACTTC. It is translated as CASTGTGASYEQYF.

V usage is TRBV9 and J usage is TRBJ2-1; the D gene is possibly TRBD2 (6 bases). The length of the CDR3 is 13 residues. With 0 bases removed from V and 8 bases from J, the gap between germline ends came to 9 bases. The germline V gene encodes CDR1 SGDLS and CDR2 YYNGEE. This chain's CDR3 is CASSVAWGDEQFF. In nucleotides, the CDR3 is TGTGCCAGCAGCGTAGCGTGGGGGGATGAGCAGTTCTTC.

The chain combines TRBV11-2 with TRBJ1-2; tentatively, D is TRBD1 (6 bases). CDR1 is SGHAT, CDR2 FQNNGV, per germline. V was trimmed by 4 bases and J by 3 bases, leaving 21 bases between them. The CDR3 spans 17 residues. Written as DNA, the CDR3 is TGTGCCAGCAGCTCAGTAGACGACAGGAGGCGGGACTATGGCTACACCTTC. Translation: CASSSVDDRRRDYGYTF.

The chain carries TRBV7-9 and TRBJ2-7, with D tentatively TRBD1 (5 bases). CDR3 size: 15 residues. Germline lookup yields CDR1 SEHNR and CDR2 FQNEAQ (reference sequence). V was trimmed by 1 base and J by 0 bases, leaving 10 bases between them. CDR3 in amino acids: CASSLVGAHSYEQYF. DNA for the CDR3: TGTGCCAGCAGCTTAGTTGGGGCGCACTCCTACGAGCAGTACTTC.

The chain is built from TRBV7-9 and TRBJ2-5; D perhaps matches TRBD2 (6 bases). This CDR3 has 14 residues. Trimming left V 5 bases short and J 9 bases short, with 19 bases between. Germline CDR1 reads SEHNR; CDR2 reads FQNEAQ (reference sequence). The CDR3 protein is CASSTTSKIPAQYF. CDR3 nucleotides: TGTGCCAGCAGCACTACTAGCAAGATTCCGGCCCAGTACTTC.

This clone was recorded only once. CDR3 nucleotide sequence: TGTGCCAGCTCACCGGAGGGCGGGGACATTCAGTACTTC. Its translation: CASSPEGGDIQYF. This chain connects TRBV18 to TRBJ2-4, with D possibly being TRBD2 (6 bases). Germline V gives CDR1 KGHSH, CDR2 LQKENI. V was trimmed by 3 bases and J by 8 bases, leaving 11 bases between them. The CDR3 has 13 residues.

The rearrangement joins TRBV10-1 to TRBJ2-7; 12 positions match TRBD2. The CDR3 contains 20 residues. V shed 0 bases, J shed 2 bases, and the junction held 14 bases outside the gene matches. Germline V gives CDR1 WNHNN, CDR2 SYGVQD (reference sequence). The CDR3 spells CASSESIGLAGPGDTYEQYF. The CDR3 bases are TGCGCCAGCAGTGAGTCGATCGGACTAGCGGGGCCGGGAGACACCTACGAGCAGTACTTC.

DNA for the CDR3: TGTGCCAGCAGTGAAGTACACAGGGGGCTGGACTATGGCTACACCTTC. This encodes CASSEVHRGLDYGYTF. V and J are TRBV6-1 and TRBJ1-2; 9 bases align to TRBD1. Trimming at V came to 1 base and at J to 3 bases, leaving 6 bases not matched to a gene. Germline V gene lookup returns CDR1 MNHNS and CDR2 SASEGT. This CDR3 is 16 amino acids long.

The rearrangement links TRBV14 to TRBJ2-3, with D maybe TRBD2 (6 bases). V lost 1 base and J 4 bases, leaving 9 bases between the germline ends. The CDR3 runs to 14 residues. The germline gives CDR1 SGHDN, CDR2 FVKESK. The CDR3 region is CASSQGLVSDTQYF. The CDR3 bases are TGTGCCAGCAGCCAAGGACTAGTTTCAGATACGCAGTATTTT.

The chain uses TRBV19 and TRBJ2-7; D possibly corresponds to TRBD1 (6 bases). With 5 bases removed from V and 2 bases from J, the gap between germline ends came to 13 bases. This CDR3 has 14 residues. In germline, CDR1 is LNHDA, CDR2 SQIVND (reference sequence). CDR3 sequence: CASSPRRDTYEQYF. The CDR3 nucleotides read TGTGCCAGTAGTCCCCGAAGGGACACCTACGAGCAGTACTTC.

V and J are TRBV24-1 and TRBJ1-1; D is uncertain. Germline CDR1 KGHDR, CDR2 SFDVKD. Between the trimmed V and J ends, which lost 6 bases and 1 base, there was a span of 8 bases. The CDR3 is 13 residues long. The CDR3 nucleotides are TGTGCCACCAGTTTGACGGGGAACACTGAAGCTTTCTTT. Protein sequence: CATSLTGNTEAFF.

The chain has TRBV6-5 and TRBJ2-1, with TRBD2 matching over 13 bases. From germline, CDR1 is MNHEY and CDR2 SVGAGI. There are 15 residues in the CDR3. Losses at the gene ends were 6 bases for V and 5 bases for J; bases not matched to a gene: 4. CDR3 sequence (DNA): TGTGCCAGCAGGGGACTAGCGGGACACCACAATGAGCAGTTCTTC. This gives the protein CASRGLAGHHNEQFF.

V gene TRBV19 combines with J gene TRBJ1-2; 9 bases align to TRBD1. Germline CDR1 and CDR2: LNHDA and SQIVND (reference sequence). CDR3 length: 14 residues. Trimming at V came to 2 bases and at J to 7 bases, leaving 5 bases not matched to a gene. In DNA, the CDR3 is TGTGCCAGTAGTATACGCGGGACAGGGATTGGCTACACCTTC. Translation: CASSIRGTGIGYTF. The full variable domain, with the rest looked up from reference TRBV19 and TRBJ1-2, is DGGITQSPKYLFRKEGQNVTLSCEQNLNHDAMYWYRQDPGQGLRLIYYSQIVNDFQKGDIAEGYSVSREKKESFPLTVTSAQKNPTAFYLCASSIRGTGIGYTFGSGTRLTVV.

The CDR3 here is CASSPPSGLAGQPAGELFF. The CDR3 nucleotides read TGTGCCAGCAGCCCGCCCTCGGGACTAGCGGGACAACCGGCCGGGGAGCTGTTTTTT. The V and J genes are TRBV11-3 and TRBJ2-2; TRBD2 agrees at 13 bases. Germline CDR1 reads SGHNT; CDR2 reads YENEEA. The V and J ends lost 5 bases and 6 bases, in that order; junction bases with no gene match: 15. CDR3 length equals 19 residues.

This clone was seen more than once but under ten times. The chain couples TRBV2 to TRBJ2-7, with a possible D match to TRBD1 (5 bases). V was pared by 7 bases and J by 5 bases, with 15 bases between. Germline V gene data show CDR1 as SNHLY and CDR2 as FYNNEI. The CDR3 consists of 13 residues. The CDR3 loop reads CASKSRVVDEQYF. The DNA of the CDR3 is TGTGCCAGCAAATCCAGGGTGGTCGACGAGCAGTACTTC.

Remarks on this clone: The sample carries other DNA sequences with the same CDR3. DNA for the CDR3: TGCGCCAGCAGCCGGGGCCTCAACTATGGCTACACCTTC. Its translation: CASSRGLNYGYTF. The V gene is TRBV4-1, the J gene TRBJ1-2, with a weak D call TRBD1 (5 bases). CDR3 length: 13 residues. Germline loops: CDR1 MGHRA, CDR2 YSYEKL. Trimming left V 4 bases short and J 2 bases short, with 8 bases between.

The V and J genes are TRBV7-6 and TRBJ1-3; 8 bases agree with TRBD1. Trimming removed 5 bases from V and 0 bases from J; junction bases left unmatched: 6. Germline V gene data show CDR1 as SGHVS and CDR2 as FNYEAQ. This CDR3 is built from 16 residues. This chain's CDR3 is CASSPRTGSSGNTIYF. CDR3 bases: TGTGCCAGCAGCCCCCGGACAGGGAGCTCTGGAAACACCATATATTTT.

The rearrangement uses TRBV30 and TRBJ1-1; D is undetermined. Trimming stripped 2 bases from V and 7 bases from J, with 17 bases between. The CDR3 covers 14 residues. Germline assignment: CDR1 GTSNPN and CDR2 SVGIG (reference sequence). The CDR3 coding sequence is TGTGCCTGGAGTTCCCCTGGGTTAGACTTTGAAGCTTTCTTT. Amino acid sequence: CAWSSPGLDFEAFF.

The V and J genes are TRBV6-5 and TRBJ2-5, with D maybe TRBD1 (6 bases). Germline V lookup: CDR1 MNHEY, CDR2 SVGAGI. This CDR3 has 14 residues. The ends were cut back, 6 bases at V and 0 bases at J, with 11 bases in the middle. In DNA, the CDR3 is TGTGCCAGCAGACCCACAGGGTACCAAGAGACCCAGTACTTC. This gives the protein CASRPTGYQETQYF.

CDR3 region: CASSLLKTGTSGRPRVGELFF. CDR3 in DNA: TGTGCCAGCAGCTTACTAAAAACCGGGACTAGCGGGAGACCGAGGGTAGGGGAGCTGTTTTTT. The rearrangement uses TRBV7-6 and TRBJ2-2; 14 nucleotides align to TRBD2. The CDR3 contains 21 residues. Germline V gives CDR1 SGHVS, CDR2 FNYEAQ. J lost 8 bases, V lost 2 bases, and 19 bases had no gene match.